The rows below give T cell receptor beta chains drawn from one sample of a study of cytomegalovirus exposure and HLA in healthy donors. The protocol was immunoSEQ multiplex PCR, while the TCRdb copy is restricted to in-frame clones and leaves out a portion. The profile covers about 140,000 clones, with roughly four fifths appearing a single time and roughly 1.4% taken by the ten largest. Sequenced: PBMCs. The receptors stem from a man aged 25-45 years in good health and CMV-seropositive. CDR3s include the opening cysteine and the closing phenylalanine or tryptophan. D genes are given only for firm matches. Clone size appears in some rows only: once, few, many, or a class for an expanded clone.

TRBV7-2	NA	NA	TRBJ2-3	TGTGCCAGCAGCTTAGGCCAGATAGATACGCAGTATTTT	CASSLGQIDTQYF
TRBV21-1	NA	NA	TRBJ2-7	TGTGCCAGCAGCCCAGCCGGGGACGGGAGGCTCCGCTACGAGCAGTACTTC	CASSPAGDGRLRYEQYF
TRBV11-2	NA	TRBD2	TRBJ2-1	TGTGCCAGCAGCTTAGCGGGACTAGGTTACAATGAGCAGTTCTTC	CASSLAGLGYNEQFF
TRBV4-2	medium-sized	TRBD1	TRBJ1-6	TGTGCCAGCAGCCAAGAACAGGGGTACAGTTCACCCCTCCACTTT	CASSQEQGYSSPLHF
TRBV6-1	few	NA	TRBJ1-3	TGTGCCAGCAGCCATACAGGGTACAGAAACACCATATATTTT	CASSHTGYRNTIYF
TRBV10-2	few	TRBD1	TRBJ1-1	TGCGCCAGCAGGGGCGACAGGGACTACACTGAAGCTTTCTTT	CASRGDRDYTEAFF
TRBV7-9	NA	NA	TRBJ2-1	TGTGCCAGCAGCTTATCTGGGCATGAGCAGTTCTTC	CASSLSGHEQFF
TRBV19	NA	TRBD2	TRBJ2-1	TGTGCCAGTAAAGCACTAGCGGGAGTAAGGTGGAATGAGCAGTTCTTC	CASKALAGVRWNEQFF
TRBV6-1	NA	NA	TRBJ1-1	TGCCCAAACACTGAAGCTTTCTTT	CPNTEAFF
TRBV27	NA	TRBD2	TRBJ2-7	TGTGCCAGCAGGTCGGGACTAGCGCACTCCTACGAGCAGTACTTC	CASRSGLAHSYEQYF
TRBV6-1	NA	NA	TRBJ1-5	TGTGCCAGCAGACCAGCCGGAGTTCGCAATCAGCCCCAGCATTTT	CASRPAGVRNQPQHF
TRBV13	NA	NA	TRBJ1-1	TGTGCCAGCAGCCCTCTTGACAGCCGTCCCACTGAAGCTTTCTTT	CASSPLDSRPTEAFF
TRBV28	NA	NA	TRBJ2-4	TGTGCCAGCAGTCTTGCCGGGGGAGCCAAAAACATTCAGTACTTC	CASSLAGGAKNIQYF
TRBV27	NA	NA	TRBJ2-2	TGTGCCAGCAGCTCTCCGGGGGTGGGGGGCACCGGGGAGCTGTTTTTT	CASSSPGVGGTGELFF
TRBV28	NA	NA	TRBJ2-1	TGTGCCAGCAGTGATCCGGGACTGAATCTCAATGAGCAGTTCTTC	CASSDPGLNLNEQFF
TRBV18	NA	TRBD1	TRBJ1-6	TGTGCCAGCTCGTCGACAGGGGGCACTAATTCACCCCTCCACTTT	CASSSTGGTNSPLHF
TRBV5-5	NA	NA	TRBJ1-2	TGTGCCAGCAGCTTGACAGAGGGTGGCTACACCTTC	CASSLTEGGYTF
TRBV5-1	NA	TRBD2	TRBJ2-2	TGCGCCAGCAGCGGCTTAGCGGGGAGCGCCGGGGAGCTGTTTTTT	CASSGLAGSAGELFF
TRBV28	NA	TRBD1	TRBJ2-7	TGTGCCAGCAGATTAGGGACAGGGGATCCGTACGAGCAGTACTTC	CASRLGTGDPYEQYF
TRBV28	NA	NA	TRBJ1-2	TGTGCCAGCAGTTTACGTCCAGGCATCTTCGGTGGCTACACCTTC	CASSLRPGIFGGYTF
TRBV11-2	NA	NA	TRBJ1-4	TGTGCCAGCAGCTTCTCGCCCCGGACAAAAACTAATGAAAAACTGTTTTTT	CASSFSPRTKTNEKLFF
TRBV2	NA	TRBD1	TRBJ1-1	TGTGCCACCCTACAGGGGTCCGCCAGGACTGAAGCTTTCTTT	CATLQGSARTEAFF
TRBV5-6	NA	TRBD1	TRBJ2-5	TGTGCCAGCAGCTCCCGGACAGGGTTGGAGACCCAGTACTTC	CASSSRTGLETQYF
TRBV29-1	NA	NA	TRBJ1-4	TGCAGCGTCGCGGGGTTTGTTCTTGGTGTTTTGTCGAGAGCAACTAATGAAAAACTGTTTTTT	CSVAGFVLGVLSRATNEKLFF
TRBV18	NA	NA	TRBJ2-6	TGTGCCAGCTCACCACCGCCCCGCGGCGGGACAGTGTACTCTGGGGCCAACGTCCTGACTTTC	CASSPPPRGGTVYSGANVLTF
TRBV7-8	NA	TRBD2	TRBJ2-1	TGTGCCAGCAGCAACCTAGCGGGTCCTTACAATGAGCAGTTCTTC	CASSNLAGPYNEQFF
TRBV4-1	NA	TRBD2	TRBJ2-1	TGCGCCAGCAGCCAAGGCCCGCTCCAGCGGGGGCAGGTGAATGAGCAGTTCTTC	CASSQGPLQRGQVNEQFF
TRBV19	NA	TRBD1	TRBJ1-5	TGTGCCAGTAGTTTCGGGACAGGGGGGGTCCAGCCCCAGCATTTT	CASSFGTGGVQPQHF
TRBV7-3	NA	TRBD2	TRBJ2-1	TGTGCCAGCAGCGCAACGCGGACTAGCGTATACAATGAGCAGTTCTTC	CASSATRTSVYNEQFF
TRBV7-9	NA	TRBD1	TRBJ2-3	TGTGCCAGCAGCTGGTTGACAGGGGGCGCATCCGATACGCAGTATTTT	CASSWLTGGASDTQYF
TRBV14	NA	TRBD1	TRBJ1-2	TGTGCCAGCAGCGCCTGGACAGGGGGCGCCTATGGCTACACCTTC	CASSAWTGGAYGYTF
TRBV6-1	NA	TRBD2	TRBJ2-3	TGTGCCAGCAGCGAAAGAATTAGCGGGATTCCAGATACGCAGTATTTT	CASSERISGIPDTQYF
TRBV28	NA	TRBD2	TRBJ2-7	TGTGCCAGCAGTTTAGAGGGACTAGCGGGAGGGGACGAGCAGTACTTC	CASSLEGLAGGDEQYF
TRBV7-2	NA	NA	TRBJ2-7	TGTGCCAGCAGCCCACCGGCGGGGGCCCCCTACGAGCAGTACTTC	CASSPPAGAPYEQYF
TRBV28	NA	TRBD1	TRBJ2-4	TGTGCCAGCAGTCACGACAGGGTGGCCAAAAACATTCAGTACTTC	CASSHDRVAKNIQYF
TRBV12-5	NA	TRBD2	TRBJ2-3	TGTGCTAGTGGTTCCGGGGGGGGCACAGATACGCAGTATTTT	CASGSGGGTDTQYF
TRBV28	NA	NA	TRBJ1-2	TGTGCCAGCAGTTTGGTGAATCGGGGCTACACCTTC	CASSLVNRGYTF
TRBV7-8	NA	NA	TRBJ1-2	TGTGCCAGCAGCTTCCAACCCAAACTGGGGGGTAACTATGGCTACACCTTC	CASSFQPKLGGNYGYTF
TRBV11-2	NA	NA	TRBJ2-7	TGTGCCAGCAGCTACAGGGTTAGCTCCTACGAGCAGTACTTC	CASSYRVSSYEQYF
TRBV7-9	NA	NA	TRBJ2-1	TGTGCCAGCAGCCGTACGGAGAATGAGCAGTTCTTC	CASSRTENEQFF
TRBV6-5	NA	TRBD1	TRBJ1-2	TGTGCCAGCAGTTCGAGACAGGGAAAGCACAAGGGCTACACCTTC	CASSSRQGKHKGYTF
TRBV7-2	NA	NA	TRBJ2-5	TGTGCCAGCAGCCCTTGGACTTGGCAAGAGACCCAGTACTTC	CASSPWTWQETQYF
TRBV28	few	TRBD1	TRBJ1-5	TGTGCCAGCAGTTCTCGACAGGGGCCCCGAGGCAATCAGCCCCAGCATTTT	CASSSRQGPRGNQPQHF
TRBV6-5	few	NA	TRBJ1-1	TGTGCCAGCAGTTTCCACAGGAACACTGAAGCTTTCTTT	CASSFHRNTEAFF
TRBV7-2	NA	TRBD2	TRBJ2-2	TGTGCCAGCAGCCCCAGCGGACTAGCGGGAGCGGGGGAGCTGTTTTTT	CASSPSGLAGAGELFF
TRBV6-5	NA	TRBD1	TRBJ1-1	TGTGCCAGCAATCTACGGGACAGGAGCTTCACTGAAGCTTTCTTT	CASNLRDRSFTEAFF